This T cell receptor (beta chain) was retrieved from a study of T cells after yellow fever vaccination (dated by TCRdb to the late 2010s). General notes on the study: The SMART-Seq v4 Ultra Low Input RNA kit was used to prepare libraries from fractions with low cell numbers. Bulk TCR alpha and beta repertoires were sequenced longitudinally to track T-cell clones before and after primary and booster YFV17D yellow fever vaccination. Two healthy male donors, one aged 18 to 29 and one aged 30 to 40 years, made up the cohort. Blood samples were taken at several timepoints before and after primary and secondary immunization, and bulk PBMC replicates and cell subsets were isolated.

This sample's treatment or condition label indicates: live attenuated yellow fever vaccine strain. At each blood-draw timepoint, two biological replicates of bulk PBMCs were obtained. PBMCs were isolated from peripheral blood using a standard Ficoll-Paque protocol. TriZol was used to extract RNA from bulk PBMCs, from CD4 and CD8 fractions, and from dextramer-positive and dextramer-negative fractions. Notes on this clonotype: Its antigen target is currently unknown. Per-base quality was not reported, and no clone a single base away is much larger than it.

TCR cDNA was made using 5'RACE template switching, a step that added a universal primer site and unique molecular identifiers. Priming of cDNA synthesis was performed from both the TCR alpha and TCR beta constant segments. Libraries were amplified in two PCR steps, with sample barcodes and sequencing adapters added in the second step. Sequencing of the libraries was done on either Illumina HiSeq 2500 (2x100 bp) or NovaSeq (2x150 bp). In the source study's methods: Reads were demultiplexed and collapsed into UMI consensus sequences with MIGEC, and V(D)J alignment was performed with MiXCR. Vaccine-responding clonotypes were defined with edgeR using replicate PBMC samples, requiring FDR below 0.01 and a log2 fold change above 5 up to day 15. Bulk clonotypes were assigned CD4 or CD8 identity according to which sequenced CD4 or CD8 repertoire held them at higher abundance. TCRdb's own reprocessing of the public reads used fastp at Q25 and MiXCR and kept productive beta chains. Entries are consolidated by CDR3 protein sequence, retaining the most common genes and DNA. It is TCRdb's table, rather than the study itself, that gives the V and J calls and clone size. The sample profile shows about 630,000 distinct CDR3 sequences; roughly an eighth of them were found once. The ten top clones hold about 16% of the sample.

On the study overall, not on this receptor specifically: Compared with the primary T-cell response, the secondary T-cell response was weaker but faster, peaking on day 5 rather than day 15. A small share of clonotypes occurred in both CD4 and CD8 compartments, likely arising from convergent recombination. After the booster, most clones that had expanded after primary vaccination were detected again (approximately 95% of CD4 and 70% to 90% of CD8), suggesting broad maintenance of memory. The study included only a couple of donors, which limits how far the findings can be generalized. Because abundant contaminating clonotypes from the bulk population could be contained in FACS-sorted repertoires, computational filtering was required.

The CDR3 numbers 18 residues from cysteine through phenylalanine. CDR3 DNA only is kept here, 54 bases in frame from base 1. According to the germline V gene, CDR1 reads ENHRY and CDR2 reads SYGVKD. The chain employs TRBV10-3 and TRBJ2-3, with 7 bases matching TRBD2. The sequences come from PBMCs, collected on the day of the yellow fever booster vaccination. The source of this sequence is a man aged 25 to 40 who received the YFV17D yellow fever vaccine. CDR3 loop: CTFSLLGSSGASTDTQYF. The base sequence is TGTACCTTCAGTTTACTTGGTTCTAGCGGAGCTAGCACAGATACGCAGTATTTT.